This entry lists 2 T cell receptor beta chains sequenced from one sample in a study of T-cell memory formation after mild COVID-19. TCRdb processed the 5' RACE reads anew with MiXCR; each CDR3 protein has one entry. Of 400,000 to 550,000 distinct CDR3 sequences listed, 20% to 25% are singletons. The sample comprised PBMCs or a T cell subset sorted from them (not recorded which). The receptors were gathered from an adult woman who had mild COVID-19 (a few samples of this study predate the infection). Cell type and time point are not known.

This clonotype was seen a few times. The chain couples TRBV2 to TRBJ2-5; maybe TRBD1 (5 bases). Germline CDR1 SNHLY, CDR2 FYNNEI. Trimming removed 0 bases from V and 2 bases from J, with 13 bases in between. This CDR3 comprises 16 residues. The CDR3 is CASSEALQGGQETQYF. CDR3 in DNA: TGTGCCAGCAGTGAAGCGCTTCAGGGTGGTCAAGAGACCCAGTACTTC.

This clonotype has a handful of counts. The chain links TRBV5-1 to TRBJ2-3; either TRBD1 or TRBD2 may fit D (5 bases each). CDR3 size: 14 residues. V was pared by 7 bases and J by 1 base, with 13 bases between. Germline assignment: CDR1 SGHRS and CDR2 YFSETQ. The CDR3 sequence: CASDRDRGTDTQYF. In DNA form, the CDR3 reads TGCGCCAGCGACCGGGACCGGGGCACAGATACGCAGTATTTT.